The 28 T cell receptor beta chains below were found in one sample sequenced in a study of cytomegalovirus exposure and HLA in healthy donors. PCR employed 60 Vbeta and 13 Jbeta primers. TCRdb keeps only in-frame clones here, not all; method: immunoSEQ multiplex PCR. Counted here are about 190,000 clones, 80% to 85% occurring once; the ten biggest clones make up approximately 0.26%. Sequenced input: PBMCs. These receptors all come from a boy younger than 18 in good health and CMV-seronegative.

The rearrangement links TRBV5-6 to TRBJ1-1; D is possibly TRBD1 (5 bases). The CDR3 totals 14 residues. Germline lookup yields CDR1 SGHDT and CDR2 YYEEEE. Trimming took 0 bases from V and 11 from J, leaving 17 bases between them. The CDR3 loop reads CASSLGRGTSAAFF. CDR3 nucleotides: TGTGCCAGCAGCTTGGGGCGGGGGACCTCGGCGGCTTTCTTT.

The chain uses TRBV10-3 and TRBJ2-5; a possible D gene is TRBD2 (5 bases). The V gene's germline CDR1 is ENHRY and CDR2 SYGVKD. The CDR3 is 14 residues long. Between the trimmed V and J ends, which lost 10 bases and 1 base, there was a span of 16 bases. CDR3 residues: CATQEGLSQETQYF. The CDR3 DNA is TGTGCCACCCAAGAGGGTCTGTCCCAAGAGACCCAGTACTTC.

On this clone: At one boundary the junction diverges from the germline segment, which might be a read error. This chain joins TRBV6-5 and TRBJ1-2; 8 bases align to TRBD1. The CDR3 has 12 amino acids. Germline V lookup: CDR1 MNHEY, CDR2 SVGAGI. As DNA, the CDR3 is TGTGCCAGCAGCGATTCCCGCGGACAGGGTAGCTTC. Its translation: CASSDSRGQGSF.

This clone was observed once. The V call is TRBV9, the J call TRBJ2-5; 7 bases agree with TRBD2. The germline gives CDR1 SGDLS, CDR2 YYNGEE. V shed 0 bases, J shed 2 bases, and the junction held 7 bases outside the gene matches. The CDR3 length is 16 residues. For the CDR3, the DNA is TGTGCCAGCAGCGTAGGTGGGGGGGGGACGCAAGAGACCCAGTACTTC. The encoded protein is CASSVGGGGTQETQYF.

This chain joins TRBV21-1 and TRBJ2-1; the DNA was not used to check the table's D call, TRBD2. TRBV21-1 constitutes a pseudogene. CDR3 length equals 17 residues. This CDR3 reads CASSNRDSRNLNNEQFF. The CDR3 DNA follows: TGTGCCAGCAGCAACCGGGACTCCCGAAACCTTAACAATGAGCAGTTCTTC.

The rearrangement links TRBV30 to TRBJ2-7; 12 positions agree with TRBD2. The length of the CDR3 is 12 residues. The junction had 2 bases not matched to a gene; V was cut back by 5 bases and J by 6 bases. Per the germline V gene, CDR1 is GTSNPN and CDR2 is SVGIG (reference sequence). CDR3 DNA sequence: TGTGCCTGGGGGACTAGCGGGTCCGAGCAGTACTTC. Translating gives CAWGTSGSEQYF.

This chain links TRBV19 with TRBJ2-5; D is perhaps TRBD2 (6 bases). V was cut by 1 base and J by 5 bases, with 8 bases left in between. The CDR3 runs 13 residues. Germline CDR1 is LNHDA and CDR2 is SQIVND (reference sequence). The CDR3 reads CASSIVGRETQYF. The CDR3 DNA sequence: TGTGCCAGTAGTATAGTGGGGAGGGAGACCCAGTACTTC.

The genes are TRBV10-3 and TRBJ1-1; TRBD1 is a possible D gene (5 bases). This CDR3 region has 16 residues. Trimming cost V 6 bases and J 1 base, with 18 bases left between them. CDR1 ENHRY and CDR2 SYGVKD come from the germline V gene. The CDR3 spells CAISPQLRGANTEAFF. The CDR3 coding sequence is TGTGCCATCAGCCCCCAGCTTAGGGGCGCGAACACTGAAGCTTTCTTT.

Remarks on this clone: The sample carries other DNA sequences with the same CDR3. CDR3 loop: CASSLERQGVKAPYGYTF. The CDR3 DNA sequence: TGTGCCAGCAGCTTGGAGCGACAGGGGGTCAAAGCCCCTTATGGCTACACCTTC. The chain carries TRBV5-6 and TRBJ1-2, with 9 nucleotides matching TRBD1. The germline gives CDR1 SGHDT, CDR2 YYEEEE. Trimming took 0 bases from V and 5 from J; bases not matched to a gene: 14. There are 18 residues in the CDR3. Variable domain in full (rest from reference TRBV5-6 and TRBJ1-2): DAGVTQSPTHLIKTRGQQVTLRCSPKSGHDTVSWYQQALGQGPQFIFQYYEEEERQRGNFPDRFSGHQFPNYSSELNVNALLLGDSALYLCASSLERQGVKAPYGYTFGSGTRLTVV.

This clone was detected only a few times. In DNA, the CDR3 is TGTGCCAGCAGTACCAGGGGAGTTCGGGAAAAACTGTTTTTT. Protein: CASSTRGVREKLFF. This chain links TRBV6-1 with TRBJ1-4; TRBD1 might be the D (6 bases). The CDR3 runs 14 residues. Per germline, CDR1 MNHNS and CDR2 SASEGT. Trimming removed 5 bases from V and 8 bases from J, with 15 bases in between.

The chain combines TRBV7-6 with TRBJ2-1; 7 bases align to TRBD2. Germline CDR1 and CDR2: SGHVS and FNYEAQ. The V gene end was trimmed by 5 bases and the J gene end by 4 bases; junction bases not matched to a gene: 8. The CDR3 has 15 residues. The CDR3 loop is CASSRSGRGYNEQFF. The CDR3 bases are TGTGCCAGCAGCCGCTCAGGGCGGGGGTACAATGAGCAGTTCTTC.

The V gene is TRBV6-5, the J gene TRBJ2-5, with TRBD1 as a possible D gene (6 bases). CDR3 length equals 14 residues. The V and J ends lost 3 bases and 3 bases respectively, with 11 bases between them. Germline CDR1 and CDR2: MNHEY and SVGAGI. CDR3 bases: TGTGCCAGCAGTTATATGACAGGCAAAGAGACCCAGTACTTC. It encodes CASSYMTGKETQYF.

This chain uses TRBV28 with TRBJ1-2; 8 positions agree with TRBD1. Germline CDR1 MDHEN, CDR2 SYDVKM. CDR3 length: 16 residues. Trimming took 5 bases from V and 1 from J; bases not matched to a gene: 9. This CDR3 is CASSPGQGKGNYGYTF. The CDR3 nucleotides are TGTGCCAGCAGTCCCGGACAGGGCAAGGGTAACTATGGCTACACCTTC.

CDR3 DNA sequence: TGTGCCACCAGCAGGGACATCGGAGAGAACACTGAAGCTTTCTTT. Encoded protein: CATSRDIGENTEAFF. The rearrangement joins TRBV15 to TRBJ1-1; perhaps TRBD1 as D (5 bases). Trimming cost V 3 bases and J 1 base, with 12 bases left between them. The CDR3 covers 15 residues. The germline CDR1 and CDR2 sequences are LNHNV and YYDKDF (reference sequence).

The CDR3 spells CASRGRSYGYTF. Here the CDR3 DNA reads TGTGCCAGCAGGGGGCGATCCTATGGCTACACCTTC. This chain connects TRBV6-6 to TRBJ1-2; a weak D match, TRBD1 (5 bases). The V end was cut by 6 bases, the J end by 4 bases, with 9 bases between. There are 12 residues in the CDR3. Germline V gene lookup returns CDR1 MNHNY and CDR2 SVGAGI (reference sequence).

For this clone: This sample also contains other DNA sequences that code for the same CDR3. The chain has TRBV5-4 and TRBJ1-1; unclear D gene. Germline values: CDR1 SGHNT, CDR2 YYREEE (reference sequence). This CDR3 is 14 amino acids long. The V and J ends lost 0 bases and 2 bases respectively, with 8 bases between them. The CDR3 DNA is TGTGCCAGCAGCTTGGCCCGGGGAAACACTGAAGCTTTCTTT. It is translated as CASSLARGNTEAFF.

J is TRBJ2-7 and V is TRBV7-3, with 10 positions matching TRBD2. This CDR3 contains 16 residues. Losses at the gene ends were 5 bases for V and 0 bases for J; bases not matched to a gene: 7. Germline CDR1 is SGHTA and CDR2 is FQGTGA. The CDR3: CASSPTGTSVSYEQYF. The CDR3 DNA is TGTGCCAGCAGCCCGACCGGGACTAGCGTCTCCTACGAGCAGTACTTC.

In nucleotides, the CDR3 is TGTGCCAGCAGCGTAGGTATCAGAAACACTGAAGCTTTCTTT. This gives the protein CASSVGIRNTEAFF. This rearrangement joins TRBV9 to TRBJ1-1, with D uncertain. V gave up 0 bases and J gave up 2 bases, with 8 bases separating them. CDR3 length equals 14 residues. The V gene's germline CDR1 is SGDLS and CDR2 YYNGEE.

The chain is built from TRBV10-3 and TRBJ2-1, with 8 bases that match TRBD2. The CDR3 length is 13 residues. The germline V gene encodes CDR1 ENHRY and CDR2 SYGVKD. The J segment lost 2 bases and the V segment lost 6 bases, leaving 0 bases of the junction unmatched. Written as DNA, the CDR3 is TGTGCCATCAGACTAGCGGCCTACAATGAGCAGTTCTTC. Encoded protein: CAIRLAAYNEQFF.

There are a few counts of this clone. J is TRBJ2-4 and V is TRBV15; tentative D call: TRBD2 (6 bases). V was shortened by 0 bases and J by 1 base, with 13 bases between the two germline ends. This CDR3 is 17 amino acids long. Germline loops: CDR1 LNHNV, CDR2 YYDKDF (reference sequence). Written as DNA, the CDR3 is TGTGCCACCAGCAGAGAGGGCAGAGGAGGGGCCAAAAACATTCAGTACTTC. Protein: CATSREGRGGAKNIQYF.

V and J are TRBV11-2 and TRBJ1-2; possibly TRBD1 for D (6 bases). With 6 bases removed from V and 8 bases from J, the gap between germline ends came to 16 bases. In germline, CDR1 is SGHAT, CDR2 FQNNGV. CDR3 length: 13 residues. CDR3 sequence (DNA): TGTGCCAGCAGTTGGGGGCCAGGGTCAGGCTACACCTTC. It encodes CASSWGPGSGYTF.

The chain has TRBV27 and TRBJ2-7, with TRBD2 matching 8 bases. The CDR3 consists of 15 residues. With 5 bases clipped from V and 0 bases from J, the junction kept 6 bases outside the gene matches. CDR1 and CDR2 (germline): MNHEY, SMNVEV (reference sequence). CDR3 region: CASSKRLASSYEQYF. As DNA, the CDR3 is TGTGCCAGCAGTAAACGACTAGCGAGCTCCTACGAGCAGTACTTC.

J is TRBJ1-2 and V is TRBV10-3; D remains unclear. CDR1 and CDR2 (germline): ENHRY, SYGVKD. The CDR3 consists of 15 residues. V lost 0 bases, J lost 4 bases, and 12 bases lay in between. CDR3 residues: CAISESRRGSYGYTF. CDR3 sequence (DNA): TGTGCCATCAGTGAGTCGAGGCGAGGAAGCTATGGCTACACCTTC.

The chain is built from TRBV19 and TRBJ2-7, with a weak D call TRBD2 (5 bases). The CDR3 loop spans 13 amino acids. Trimming cost V 7 bases and J 0 bases, with 10 bases left between them. The V gene's germline CDR1 is LNHDA and CDR2 SQIVND (reference sequence). The CDR3 spells CASTGGLSYEQYF. The CDR3 coding sequence is TGTGCCAGTACGGGCGGACTCTCCTACGAGCAGTACTTC.

The V and J genes are TRBV7-8 and TRBJ2-5; possibly TRBD1 for D (5 bases). Trimming took 7 bases from V and 3 from J, leaving 15 bases between them. The germline CDR1 and CDR2 sequences are SGHVS and FQNEAQ. This CDR3 is built from 14 residues. CDR3 region: CASKGSGWKETQYF. The CDR3 region has the DNA TGTGCCAGCAAGGGGTCAGGGTGGAAAGAGACCCAGTACTTC.

This rearrangement joins TRBV2 to TRBJ2-2; 7 bases agree with TRBD2. J lost 5 bases, V lost 1 base, and 7 bases had no gene match. The length of the CDR3 is 16 residues. The V gene's germline CDR1 is SNHLY and CDR2 FYNNEI. As DNA, the CDR3 is TGTGCCAGCAGTGAAGGCGGAATGGGGGGGACCGGGGAGCTGTTTTTT. Protein sequence: CASSEGGMGGTGELFF.

In this sample, this clone turned up once. The genes are TRBV9 and TRBJ2-7; D perhaps matches TRBD2 (5 bases). There are 17 residues in the CDR3. CDR1 is SGDLS, CDR2 YYNGEE, per germline. Trimming took off 3 bases at V and 0 bases at J, with 19 bases between the two ends. In nucleotides, the CDR3 is TGTGCCAGCAGCGCCACCCCCGGTTCGGGGAGCTCCTACGAGCAGTACTTC. This translates into CASSATPGSGSSYEQYF.

The rearrangement joins TRBV4-3 to TRBJ2-1; a possible D gene is TRBD1 (6 bases). The V end lost 0 bases, the J end lost 4 bases, and 19 bases lay between the germline ends. Per the germline V gene, CDR1 is LGHNA and CDR2 is YSLEER. The CDR3 consists of 18 residues. Written as DNA, the CDR3 is TGCGCCAGCAGCCAAGAAAACAGGGTCTCTAATACTTACAATGAGCAGTTCTTC. It translates to CASSQENRVSNTYNEQFF.